Following are 23 T cell receptor beta chains from one sample sequenced in a study of graft-versus-host responses after intestinal transplantation. This table comes from immunoSEQ multiplex PCR, and its TCRdb copy is limited to in-frame clones, with some not included. This sample has 9,500 to 12,000 clones, with roughly 79% found just once. Intraepithelial and lamina propria lymphocytes were freed from processed graft tissue. Material: ileum tissue, obtained 23 days after intestinal transplant. The source is a human patient who received an intestinal transplant, so some T cells may come from the graft donor.

The gene calls are TRBV25-1 and TRBJ1-5; no definite D call. The CDR3 sequence is 11 residues long. The V gene lost 2 bases and the J gene lost 4 bases, with 0 bases spanning the gap. Per germline, CDR1 MGHDK and CDR2 SYGVNS. The CDR3 bases are TGTGCCAGCAGTGAAAATCAGCCCCAGCATTTT. This gives the protein CASSENQPQHF. The full variable domain, in which reference TRBV25-1 and TRBJ1-5 provide the parts outside the CDR3, is EADIYQTPRYLVIGTGKKITLECSQTMGHDKMYWYQQDPGMELHLIHYSYGVNSTEKGDLSSESTVSRIRTEHFPLTLESARPSHTSQYLCASSENQPQHFGDGTRLSIL.

The V call is TRBV7-6, the J call TRBJ2-3, with 11 bases fitting TRBD1. The CDR3 totals 14 residues. In germline, CDR1 is SGHVS, CDR2 FNYEAQ. Trimming cost V 5 bases and J 8 bases; bases outside gene matches: 6. The CDR3 nucleotides are TGTGCCAGCAGCATCCGGGACAGGGGGTTTACGCAGTATTTT. The encoded protein is CASSIRDRGFTQYF.

The chain employs TRBV4-3 and TRBJ2-7; TRBD1 matches at 7 bases. CDR1 is LGHNA and CDR2 is YSLEER in the germline V gene. The CDR3 runs to 15 residues. The ends lost 1 base at V and 3 bases at J; junction bases unmatched: 6. Here the CDR3 DNA reads TGCGCCAGCAGCCAAGTGAAGACAGGGTACTACGAGCAGTACTTC. It encodes CASSQVKTGYYEQYF.

There are a few counts of this clone. This chain joins TRBV7-6 and TRBJ2-7, with D unresolved. V lost 3 bases and J 2 bases, leaving 8 bases between the germline ends. The CDR3 consists of 13 residues. CDR1 and CDR2 (germline): SGHVS, FNYEAQ. The CDR3 is CASSFGATYEQYF. In nucleotides, the CDR3 is TGTGCCAGCAGCTTCGGTGCTACCTACGAGCAGTACTTC.

This chain links TRBV28 with TRBJ1-3; no reliable D call. The germline CDR1 and CDR2 sequences are MDHEN and SYDVKM. The CDR3 loop spans 13 amino acids. V was cut by 7 bases and J by 0 bases, with 7 bases left in between. The CDR3 spells CASTGDSGNTIYF. The CDR3, as DNA: TGTGCCAGCACAGGCGACTCTGGAAACACCATATATTTT.

In its sample, this clone was seen once. This chain connects TRBV28 to TRBJ1-2; D ambiguous. The CDR3 is 11 residues long. Trimming removed 3 bases from V and 6 bases from J, with 5 bases in between. Germline lookup yields CDR1 MDHEN and CDR2 SYDVKM. CDR3 nucleotides: TGTGCCAGCAGTTTGGGGAATGGCTACACCTTC. Its protein is CASSLGNGYTF.

This chain links TRBV28 with TRBJ1-5; D gene uncertain. CDR1 is MDHEN, CDR2 SYDVKM, per germline. The CDR3 is 14 amino acids. The V end was cut by 6 bases, the J end by 6 bases, with 15 bases between. The CDR3 sequence: CASRGIGDTQPQHF. The CDR3 DNA reads as TGTGCCAGCAGAGGGATCGGAGACACTCAGCCCCAGCATTTT.

V usage is TRBV10-1 and J usage is TRBJ2-1; 11 bases agree with TRBD2. Germline V CDR1 and CDR2: WNHNN, SYGVQD (reference sequence). Trimming took 6 bases from V and 4 from J; bases not matched to a gene: 5. CDR3 length equals 15 residues. CDR3 nucleotide sequence: TGCGCCAGCAGCCGGACTAGCGGGTCTTACAATGAGCAGTTCTTC. Amino acid sequence: CASSRTSGSYNEQFF.

The chain combines TRBV2 with TRBJ2-7, with 10 nucleotides matching TRBD2. Germline lookup yields CDR1 SNHLY and CDR2 FYNNEI. This CDR3 region has 13 residues. V trimming: 6 bases; J trimming: 7 bases; junction bases outside the gene matches: 6. The CDR3 loop reads CASRGTSVYEQYF. CDR3 DNA sequence: TGTGCCAGCAGGGGGACTAGCGTGTATGAGCAGTACTTC.

This chain uses TRBV9 with TRBJ2-2; D might be TRBD2 (6 bases). The germline V and J ends were trimmed by 0 bases and 5 bases, with 14 bases remaining between them. CDR1 and CDR2 (germline): SGDLS, YYNGEE. This CDR3 has 16 residues. The CDR3 loop reads CASSVEGGSMTGELFF. The CDR3 DNA is TGTGCCAGCAGCGTAGAAGGAGGGAGTATGACCGGGGAGCTGTTTTTT.

The chain recombines TRBV30 with TRBJ2-3; D gene uncertain. The germline V gene encodes CDR1 GTSNPN and CDR2 SVGIG (reference sequence). V was trimmed by 3 bases and J by 1 base, leaving 11 bases between them. The CDR3 length is 14 residues. The CDR3 reads CAWRLKGGTDTQYF. The DNA of the CDR3 is TGTGCCTGGAGGCTGAAGGGCGGCACAGATACGCAGTATTTT.

This chain joins TRBV7-8 and TRBJ2-5, with 9 bases that match TRBD1. The J call is in doubt because the DNA end fits TRBJ2-7 better. Germline V gene sequence: CDR1 SGHVS, CDR2 FQNEAQ. The CDR3 runs to 17 residues. The CDR3 reads CASSWPGQGQITYEQYF. The CDR3 DNA follows: TGTGCCAGCAGCTGGCCGGGACAGGGTCAAATTACCTACGAGCAGTACTTC.

A single count supports this clone. The V and J genes are TRBV5-4 and TRBJ1-1; D possibly corresponds to TRBD1 (6 bases). The CDR3 spans 14 residues. Trimming pared 4 bases from V and 1 base from J, leaving 11 bases between. The V gene's germline CDR1 is SGHNT and CDR2 YYREEE (reference sequence). The CDR3 loop is CASSPGQTNTEAFF. The DNA of the CDR3 is TGTGCCAGCAGCCCGGGACAAACGAACACTGAAGCTTTCTTT.

This chain links TRBV6-5 with TRBJ1-3; maybe TRBD1 (6 bases). CDR1 is MNHEY and CDR2 is SVGAGI in the germline V gene. CDR3 length: 15 amino acids. V was trimmed by 4 bases and J by 2 bases, leaving 12 bases between them. The CDR3 reads CASSSSGTPGNTIYF. DNA for the CDR3: TGTGCCAGCAGTTCCTCCGGGACACCTGGAAACACCATATATTTT.

The rearrangement uses TRBV5-1 and TRBJ2-4; D gene uncertain. This CDR3 has 15 amino acids. Germline V gene lookup returns CDR1 SGHRS and CDR2 YFSETQ. The germline V and J ends were trimmed by 5 bases and 0 bases, with 12 bases remaining between them. Here the CDR3 DNA reads TGCGCCAGCAGTATGGCCCCTCTAGCCAAAAACATTCAGTACTTC. Translating it yields CASSMAPLAKNIQYF.

The V and J genes are TRBV4-3 and TRBJ2-7, with 7 bases identical to TRBD1. The junction had 8 bases not matched to a gene; V was cut back by 4 bases and J by 5 bases. The germline gives CDR1 LGHNA, CDR2 YSLEER. This CDR3 comprises 14 residues. For the CDR3, the DNA is TGCGCCAGCAGCCTAACTAGGGGGCGAGACGAGCAGTACTTC. Translating it yields CASSLTRGRDEQYF.

The V gene is TRBV27, the J gene TRBJ2-1; no reliable D call. The length of the CDR3 is 13 residues. Germline values: CDR1 MNHEY, CDR2 SMNVEV (reference sequence). Trimming took 0 bases from V and 4 from J, leaving 4 bases between them. The CDR3 DNA reads TGTGCCAGCAGTTTATCCTATTACAATGAGCAGTTCTTC. Translated: CASSLSYYNEQFF.

J is TRBJ1-1 and V is TRBV19; no clear D gene. V lost 5 bases and J lost 1, with 11 bases in between. Germline values: CDR1 LNHDA, CDR2 SQIVND (reference sequence). This CDR3 spans 14 amino acids. CDR3 sequence: CASSPRTRNTEAFF. The CDR3 DNA reads TGTGCCAGTAGTCCGCGGACCCGGAACACTGAAGCTTTCTTT.

The chain recombines TRBV30 with TRBJ2-3, with a tentative D call TRBD2 (5 bases). V shed 4 bases and J shed 0 bases, with 20 bases lying between them. Germline loops: CDR1 GTSNPN, CDR2 SVGIG (reference sequence). The CDR3 is made up of 17 amino acids. CDR3 coding DNA: TGTGCCTGGATCCCACCCCCGGTTAGGACTAGCACAGATACGCAGTATTTT. It yields the protein CAWIPPPVRTSTDTQYF.

In regard to this clone: Germline is not matched at one junction end, which may reflect a read error. V usage is TRBV4-3 and J usage is TRBJ1-5; 12 bases are shared with TRBD1. The CDR3 spans 17 residues. Germline V gives CDR1 LGHNA, CDR2 YSLEER. CDR3 coding DNA: TGCGCCAGCAGCCCCACCCCCGGGACAGGGGGCGGTCAGCCCCAGCGTTTT. Its protein is CASSPTPGTGGGQPQRF.

The chain carries TRBV6-5 and TRBJ2-5; the match to TRBD1 covers 8 bases. The J segment lost 1 base and the V segment lost 5 bases, leaving 6 bases of the junction unmatched. The CDR3 is made up of 15 amino acids. Germline-derived CDR1 and CDR2 are MNHEY and SVGAGI. In DNA form, the CDR3 reads TGTGCCAGCAGTACCGGACAGGGAACCCAAGAGACCCAGTACTTC. Protein product: CASSTGQGTQETQYF.

This clone was seen more than once but under ten times. The chain links TRBV5-1 to TRBJ2-5, with D uncertain. The J call may be in error: the DNA end matches TRBJ2-7 better. CDR1 is SGHRS and CDR2 is YFSETQ in the germline V gene. The CDR3 runs 17 residues. The DNA of the CDR3 is TGCGCCAGCAGCTTGAGGAGACTGAGATTCGCTTCGGACGAGCAGTACTTC. It translates to CASSLRRLRFASDEQYF.

V and J are TRBV6-6 and TRBJ1-5; 8 nucleotides align to TRBD1. V was clipped by 9 bases and J by 4 bases; unmatched bases: 11. Germline V gene data show CDR1 as MNHNY and CDR2 as SVGAGI (reference sequence). The CDR3 is 15 residues long. CDR3 nucleotide sequence: TGTGCCAGTCGTTCCAGGGGGCGGGGGAATCAGCCCCAGCATTTT. As protein: CASRSRGRGNQPQHF.